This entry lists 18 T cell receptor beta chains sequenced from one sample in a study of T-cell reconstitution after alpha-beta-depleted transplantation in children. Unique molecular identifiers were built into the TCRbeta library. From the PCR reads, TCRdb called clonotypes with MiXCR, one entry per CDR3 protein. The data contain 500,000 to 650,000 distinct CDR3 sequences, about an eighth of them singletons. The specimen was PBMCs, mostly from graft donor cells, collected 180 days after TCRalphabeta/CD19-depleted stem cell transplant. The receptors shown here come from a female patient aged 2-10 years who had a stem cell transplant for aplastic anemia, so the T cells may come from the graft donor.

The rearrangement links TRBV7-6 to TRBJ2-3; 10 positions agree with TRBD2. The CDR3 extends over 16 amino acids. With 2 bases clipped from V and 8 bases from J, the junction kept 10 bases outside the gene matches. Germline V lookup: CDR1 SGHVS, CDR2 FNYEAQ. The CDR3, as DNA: TGTGCCAGCAGCTTACATTTCCTAGCGGGGGAAGGTACGCAGTATTTT. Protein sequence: CASSLHFLAGEGTQYF.

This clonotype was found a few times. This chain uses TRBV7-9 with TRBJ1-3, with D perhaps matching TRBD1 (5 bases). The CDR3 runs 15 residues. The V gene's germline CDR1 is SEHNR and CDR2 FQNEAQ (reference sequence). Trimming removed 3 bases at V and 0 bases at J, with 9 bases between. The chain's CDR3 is CASSLTDHSGNTIYF. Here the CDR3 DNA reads TGTGCCAGCAGCTTGACAGATCACTCTGGAAACACCATATATTTT.

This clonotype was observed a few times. CDR3 sequence: CASSLERVRDTQYF. CDR3 nucleotide sequence: TGTGCCAGCAGTTTAGAGAGGGTACGGGATACGCAGTATTTT. The chain carries TRBV12-3 or TRBV12-4 and TRBJ2-3; a possible D gene is TRBD2 (5 bases). This CDR3 comprises 14 residues. Trimming took 1 base from V and 6 from J, leaving 11 bases between them.

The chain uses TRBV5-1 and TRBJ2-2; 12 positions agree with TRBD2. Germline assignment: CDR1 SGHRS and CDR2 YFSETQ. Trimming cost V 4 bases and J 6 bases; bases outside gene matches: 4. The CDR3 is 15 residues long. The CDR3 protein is CASSQTSGRPGELFF. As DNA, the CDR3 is TGCGCCAGCAGCCAGACTAGCGGGAGACCCGGGGAGCTGTTTTTT.

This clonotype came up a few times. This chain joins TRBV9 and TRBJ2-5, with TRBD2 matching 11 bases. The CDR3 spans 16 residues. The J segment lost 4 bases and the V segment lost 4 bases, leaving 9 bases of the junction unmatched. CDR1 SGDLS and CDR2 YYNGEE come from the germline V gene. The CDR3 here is CASSSLTSGRTETQYF. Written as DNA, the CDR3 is TGTGCCAGCAGCTCTCTTACTAGCGGGAGAACAGAGACCCAGTACTTC.

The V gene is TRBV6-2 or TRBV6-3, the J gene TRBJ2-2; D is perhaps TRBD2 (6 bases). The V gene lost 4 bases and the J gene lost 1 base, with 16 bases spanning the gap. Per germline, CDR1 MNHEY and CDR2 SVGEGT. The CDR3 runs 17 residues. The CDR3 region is CASSSVRRDGNTGELFF. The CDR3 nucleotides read TGTGCCAGCAGTTCCGTTCGGCGGGACGGGAACACCGGGGAGCTGTTTTTT.

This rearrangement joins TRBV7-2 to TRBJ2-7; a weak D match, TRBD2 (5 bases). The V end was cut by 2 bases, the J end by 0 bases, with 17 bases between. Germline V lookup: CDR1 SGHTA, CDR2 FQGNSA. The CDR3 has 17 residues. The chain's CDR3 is CASSLTNGGRTSYEQYV. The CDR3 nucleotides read TGTGCCAGCAGCTTAACTAATGGCGGGCGAACCTCCTACGAGCAGTACGTC.

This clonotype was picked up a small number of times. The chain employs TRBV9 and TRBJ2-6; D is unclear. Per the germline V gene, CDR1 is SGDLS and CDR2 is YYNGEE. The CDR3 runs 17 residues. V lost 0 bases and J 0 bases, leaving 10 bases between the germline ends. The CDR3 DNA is TGTGCCAGCAGCGTAGAAGGCCACGACTCTGGGGCCAACGTCCTGACTTTC. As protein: CASSVEGHDSGANVLTF.

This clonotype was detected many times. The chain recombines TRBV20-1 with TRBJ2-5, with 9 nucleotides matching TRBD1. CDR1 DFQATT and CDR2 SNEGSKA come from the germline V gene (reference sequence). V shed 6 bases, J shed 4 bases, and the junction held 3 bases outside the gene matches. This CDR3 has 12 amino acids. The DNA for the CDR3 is TGCAGTGCAAACAGGGGGCCAGAGACCCAGTACTTC. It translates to CSANRGPETQYF.

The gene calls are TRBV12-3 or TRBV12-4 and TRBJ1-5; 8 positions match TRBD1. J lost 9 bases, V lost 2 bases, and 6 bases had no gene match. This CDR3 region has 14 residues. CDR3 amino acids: CASSLSGGARPQHF. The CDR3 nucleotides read TGTGCCAGCAGTTTATCAGGGGGCGCTCGGCCCCAGCATTTT.

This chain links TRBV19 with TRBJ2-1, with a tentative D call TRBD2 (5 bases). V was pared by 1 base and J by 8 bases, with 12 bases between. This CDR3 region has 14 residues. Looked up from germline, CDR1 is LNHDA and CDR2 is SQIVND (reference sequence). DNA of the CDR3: TGTGCCAGTAGTATAGCAAGGTCTAGCTATGAGCAGTTCTTC. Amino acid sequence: CASSIARSSYEQFF.

The CDR3 here is CASSAPPDRNSDTQYF. As DNA, the CDR3 is TGTGCCAGCAGCGCCCCCCCGGACAGGAATTCAGATACGCAGTATTTT. J is TRBJ2-3 and V is TRBV7-9, with TRBD1 matching 7 bases. The germline V gene encodes CDR1 SEHNR and CDR2 FQNEAQ (reference sequence). The CDR3 has 16 residues. The V segment lost 5 bases and the J segment 4 bases; nucleotides outside the gene matches: 12.

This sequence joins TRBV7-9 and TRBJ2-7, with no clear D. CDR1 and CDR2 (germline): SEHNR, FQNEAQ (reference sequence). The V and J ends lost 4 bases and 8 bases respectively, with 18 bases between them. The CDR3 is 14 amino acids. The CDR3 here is CASSSRGQQIKQYF. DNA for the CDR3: TGTGCCAGCAGCTCAAGAGGCCAGCAGATTAAGCAGTACTTC.

The CDR3 protein is CATSRDLLETQYF. CDR3 nucleotide sequence: TGTGCCACCAGCAGAGATCTGCTGGAGACCCAGTACTTC. This sequence joins TRBV15 and TRBJ2-5; no reliable D call. The CDR3 consists of 13 residues. Trimming removed 0 bases at V and 5 bases at J, with 7 bases between. CDR1 is LNHNV, CDR2 YYDKDF, per germline (reference sequence).

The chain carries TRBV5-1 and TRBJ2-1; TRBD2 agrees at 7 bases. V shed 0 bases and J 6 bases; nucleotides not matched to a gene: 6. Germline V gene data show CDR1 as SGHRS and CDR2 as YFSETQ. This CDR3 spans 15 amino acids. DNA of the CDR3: TGCGCCAGCAGCTTGGATCCGGGAGGAACCAATGAGCAGTTCTTC. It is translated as CASSLDPGGTNEQFF.

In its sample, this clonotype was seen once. Here the CDR3 reads CSASSGQGGDEQFF. The CDR3 region has the DNA TGCAGTGCTAGTTCGGGACAGGGTGGCGATGAGCAGTTCTTC. The J gene is TRBJ2-1, the V gene TRBV20-1; 9 bases match TRBD1. The trim removed 3 bases at V and 8 bases at J, leaving 8 bases unmatched. Germline CDR1 reads DFQATT; CDR2 reads SNEGSKA (reference sequence). This CDR3 spans 14 amino acids.

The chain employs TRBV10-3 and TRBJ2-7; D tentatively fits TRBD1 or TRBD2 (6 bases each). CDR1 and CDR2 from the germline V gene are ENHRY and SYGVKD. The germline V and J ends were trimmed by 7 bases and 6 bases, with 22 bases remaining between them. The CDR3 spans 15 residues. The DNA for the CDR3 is TGTGCCATCAAGGGGGGTCAGGGTCTCGCTCCCGAGCAGTACGTC. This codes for CAIKGGQGLAPEQYV.

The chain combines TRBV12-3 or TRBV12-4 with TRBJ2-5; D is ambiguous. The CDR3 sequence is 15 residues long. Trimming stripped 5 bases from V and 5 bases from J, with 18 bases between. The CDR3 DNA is TGTGCCAGCAGTCCCCGAGTGTGCCCTCCGGAGACCCAGTACTTC. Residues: CASSPRVCPPETQYF.